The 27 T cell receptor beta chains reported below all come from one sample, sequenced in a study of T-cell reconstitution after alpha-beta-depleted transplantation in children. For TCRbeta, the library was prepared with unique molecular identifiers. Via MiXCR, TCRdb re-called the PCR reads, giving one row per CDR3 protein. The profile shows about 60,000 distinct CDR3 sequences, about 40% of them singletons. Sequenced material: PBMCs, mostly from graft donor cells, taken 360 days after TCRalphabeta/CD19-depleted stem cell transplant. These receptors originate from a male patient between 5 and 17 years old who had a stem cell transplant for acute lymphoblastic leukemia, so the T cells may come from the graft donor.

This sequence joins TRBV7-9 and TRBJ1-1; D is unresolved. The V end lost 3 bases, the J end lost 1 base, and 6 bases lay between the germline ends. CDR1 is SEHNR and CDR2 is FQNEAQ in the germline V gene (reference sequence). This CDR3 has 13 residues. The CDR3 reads CASSLPSNTEAFF. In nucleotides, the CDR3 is TGTGCCAGCAGCTTGCCGTCGAACACTGAAGCTTTCTTT. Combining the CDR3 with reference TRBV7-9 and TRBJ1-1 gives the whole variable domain DTGVSQNPRHKITKRGQNVTFRCDPISEHNRLYWYRQTLGQGPEFLTYFQNEAQLEKSRLLSDRFSAERPKGSFSTLEIQRTEQGDSAMYLCASSLPSNTEAFFGQGTRLTVV.

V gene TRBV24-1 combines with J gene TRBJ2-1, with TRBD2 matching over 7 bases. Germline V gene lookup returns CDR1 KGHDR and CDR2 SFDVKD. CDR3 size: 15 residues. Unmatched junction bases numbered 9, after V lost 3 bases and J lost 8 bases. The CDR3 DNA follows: TGTGCCACCAGTGATAGGTGGGGGGGGAACGATGAGCAGTTCTTC. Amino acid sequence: CATSDRWGGNDEQFF.

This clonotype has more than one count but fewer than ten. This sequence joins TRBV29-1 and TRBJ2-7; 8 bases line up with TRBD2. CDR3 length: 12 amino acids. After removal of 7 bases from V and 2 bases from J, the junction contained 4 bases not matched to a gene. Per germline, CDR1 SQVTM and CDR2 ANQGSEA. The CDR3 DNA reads TGCAGCGCAGGGACTAGTCCCTACGAGCAGTACTTC. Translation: CSAGTSPYEQYF.

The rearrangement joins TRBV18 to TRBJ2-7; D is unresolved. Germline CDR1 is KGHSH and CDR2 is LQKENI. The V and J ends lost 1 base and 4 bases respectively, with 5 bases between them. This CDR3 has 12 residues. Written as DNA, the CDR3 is TGTGCCAGCTCACCACGAAGGTACGAGCAGTACTTC. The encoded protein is CASSPRRYEQYF. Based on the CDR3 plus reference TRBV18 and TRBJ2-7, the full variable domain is NAGVMQNPRHLVRRRGQEARLRCSPMKGHSHVYWYRQLPEEGLKFMVYLQKENIIDESGMPKERFSAEFPKEGPSILRIQQVVRGDSAAYFCASSPRRYEQYFGPGTRLTVT.

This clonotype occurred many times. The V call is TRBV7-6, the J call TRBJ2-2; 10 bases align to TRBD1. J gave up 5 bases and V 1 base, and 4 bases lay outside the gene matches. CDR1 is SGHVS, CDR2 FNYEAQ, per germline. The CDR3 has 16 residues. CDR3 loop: CASSLGDRGPTGELFF. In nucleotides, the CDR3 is TGTGCCAGCAGCTTAGGGGACAGGGGACCGACCGGGGAGCTGTTTTTT.

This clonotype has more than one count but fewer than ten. The CDR3 sequence: CASSQRDTHYEQYF. CDR3 coding DNA: TGTGCCAGCAGCCAGAGGGACACTCACTACGAGCAGTACTTC. The V gene is TRBV7-9, the J gene TRBJ2-7; D might be TRBD1 (6 bases). This CDR3 is 14 amino acids long. CDR1 SEHNR and CDR2 FQNEAQ come from the germline V gene (reference sequence). Trimming removed 5 bases at V and 3 bases at J, with 14 bases between.

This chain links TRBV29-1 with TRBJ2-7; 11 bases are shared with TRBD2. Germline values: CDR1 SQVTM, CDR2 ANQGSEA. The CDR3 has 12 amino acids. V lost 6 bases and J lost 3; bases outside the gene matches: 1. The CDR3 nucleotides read TGCAGCGTGGGGACTAGCGGCTACGAGCAGTACTTC. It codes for CSVGTSGYEQYF.

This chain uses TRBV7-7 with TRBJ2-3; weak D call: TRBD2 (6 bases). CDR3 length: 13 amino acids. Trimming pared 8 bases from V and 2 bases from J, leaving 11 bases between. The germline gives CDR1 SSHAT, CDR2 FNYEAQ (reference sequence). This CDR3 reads CASASEYTDTQYF. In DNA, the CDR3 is TGTGCCAGCGCTAGCGAGTACACAGATACGCAGTATTTT.

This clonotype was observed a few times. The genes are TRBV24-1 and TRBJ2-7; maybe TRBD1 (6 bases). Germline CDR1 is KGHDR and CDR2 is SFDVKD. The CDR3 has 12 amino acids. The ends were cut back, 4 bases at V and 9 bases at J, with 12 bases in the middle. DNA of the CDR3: TGTGCCACCAGTGACCCCGGGACACCGCAGTACTTC. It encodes CATSDPGTPQYF.

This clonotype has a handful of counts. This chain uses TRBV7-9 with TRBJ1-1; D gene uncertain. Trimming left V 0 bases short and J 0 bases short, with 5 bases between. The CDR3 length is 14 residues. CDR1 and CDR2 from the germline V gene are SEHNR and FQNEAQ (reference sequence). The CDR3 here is CASSLALMNTEAFF. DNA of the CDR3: TGTGCCAGCAGCTTAGCCCTAATGAACACTGAAGCTTTCTTT.

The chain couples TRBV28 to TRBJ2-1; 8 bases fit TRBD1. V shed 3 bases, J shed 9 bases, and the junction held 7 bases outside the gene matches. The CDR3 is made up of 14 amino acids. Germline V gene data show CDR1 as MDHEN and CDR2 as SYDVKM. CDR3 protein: CASSFRQGASEQFF. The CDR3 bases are TGTGCCAGCAGTTTTAGGCAGGGGGCGTCTGAGCAGTTCTTC.

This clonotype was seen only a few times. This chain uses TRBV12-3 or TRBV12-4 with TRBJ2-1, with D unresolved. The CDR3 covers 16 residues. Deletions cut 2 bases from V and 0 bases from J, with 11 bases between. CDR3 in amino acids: CASSLRSVGSYNEQFF. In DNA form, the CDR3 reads TGTGCCAGCAGTTTAAGGAGCGTTGGCTCCTACAATGAGCAGTTCTTC.

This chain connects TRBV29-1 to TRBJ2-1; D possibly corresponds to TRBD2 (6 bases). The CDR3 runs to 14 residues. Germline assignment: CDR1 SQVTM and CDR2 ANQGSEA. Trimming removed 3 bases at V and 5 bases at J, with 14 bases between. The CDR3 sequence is CSVDSSGSNNEQFF. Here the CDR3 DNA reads TGCAGCGTTGATAGTAGCGGTTCTAACAATGAGCAGTTCTTC.

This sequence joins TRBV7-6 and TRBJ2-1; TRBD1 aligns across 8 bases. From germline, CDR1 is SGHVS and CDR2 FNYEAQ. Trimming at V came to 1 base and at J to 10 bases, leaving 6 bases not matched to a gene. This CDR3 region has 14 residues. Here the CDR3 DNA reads TGTGCCAGCAGCTTAGGGACAGGGTATCAGGAGCAGTTCTTC. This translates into CASSLGTGYQEQFF. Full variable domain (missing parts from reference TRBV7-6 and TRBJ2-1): GAGVSQSPRYKVTKRGQDVALRCDPISGHVSLYWYRQALGQGPEFLTYFNYEAQQDKSGLPNDRFSAERPEGSISTLTIQRTEQRDSAMYRCASSLGTGYQEQFFGPGTRLTVL.

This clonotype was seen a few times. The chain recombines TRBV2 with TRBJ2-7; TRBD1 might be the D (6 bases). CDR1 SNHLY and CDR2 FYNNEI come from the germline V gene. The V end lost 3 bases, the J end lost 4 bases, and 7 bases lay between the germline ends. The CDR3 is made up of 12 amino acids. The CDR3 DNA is TGTGCCAGCAGTGAGCAGGGGTACGAGCAGTACTTC. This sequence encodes CASSEQGYEQYF.

The CDR3 bases are TGCGCCAGCAGCATGGACTCATACAATGAGCAGTTCTTC. Its protein product is CASSMDSYNEQFF. The gene calls are TRBV5-1 and TRBJ2-1; a weak D match, TRBD2 (5 bases). Germline V CDR1 and CDR2: SGHRS, YFSETQ. The V and J ends lost 4 bases and 4 bases respectively, with 9 bases between them. There are 13 residues in the CDR3.

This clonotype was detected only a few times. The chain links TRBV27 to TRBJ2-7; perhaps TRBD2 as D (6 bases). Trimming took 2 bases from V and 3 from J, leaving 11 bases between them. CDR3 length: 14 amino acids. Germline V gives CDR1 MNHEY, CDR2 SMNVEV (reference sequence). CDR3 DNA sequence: TGTGCCAGCAGTTTAGAGATGGGGGGCTACGAGCAGTACTTC. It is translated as CASSLEMGGYEQYF.

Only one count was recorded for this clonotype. As DNA, the CDR3 is TGTGCCAGCAGCCCTCGGACTAGCGGGAGTTGGGAGACCCAGTACTTC. Protein: CASSPRTSGSWETQYF. This chain joins TRBV12-3 or TRBV12-4 and TRBJ2-5; 13 bases line up with TRBD2. The CDR3 extends over 16 amino acids. V shed 6 bases and J 5 bases; nucleotides not matched to a gene: 9.

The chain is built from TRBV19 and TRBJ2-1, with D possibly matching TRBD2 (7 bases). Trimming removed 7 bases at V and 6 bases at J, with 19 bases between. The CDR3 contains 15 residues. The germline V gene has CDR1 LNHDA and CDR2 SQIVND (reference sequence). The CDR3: CASTLGGGLPNEQFF. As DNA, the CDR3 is TGTGCCAGTACCCTAGGAGGGGGACTACCCAATGAGCAGTTCTTC.

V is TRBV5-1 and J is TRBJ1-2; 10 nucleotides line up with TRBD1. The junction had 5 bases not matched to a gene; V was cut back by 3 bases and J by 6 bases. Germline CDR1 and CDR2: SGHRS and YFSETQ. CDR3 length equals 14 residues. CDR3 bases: TGCGCCAGCAGCTCCCTCGGACAGGGGGATGGCTACACCTTC. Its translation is CASSSLGQGDGYTF.

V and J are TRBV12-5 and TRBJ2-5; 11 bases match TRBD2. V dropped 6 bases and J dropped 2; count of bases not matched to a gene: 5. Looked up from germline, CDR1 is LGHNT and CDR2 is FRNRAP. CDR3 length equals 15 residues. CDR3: CASGPRLAGQETQYF. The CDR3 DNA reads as TGTGCTAGTGGCCCCCGACTAGCGGGGCAAGAGACCCAGTACTTC.

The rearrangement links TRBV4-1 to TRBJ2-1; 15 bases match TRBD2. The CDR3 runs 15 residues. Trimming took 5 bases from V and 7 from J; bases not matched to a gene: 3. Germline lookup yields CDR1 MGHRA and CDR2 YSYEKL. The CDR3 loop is CASSSGTSGRNEQFF. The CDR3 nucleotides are TGCGCCAGCAGCTCCGGGACTAGCGGGAGGAATGAGCAGTTCTTC.

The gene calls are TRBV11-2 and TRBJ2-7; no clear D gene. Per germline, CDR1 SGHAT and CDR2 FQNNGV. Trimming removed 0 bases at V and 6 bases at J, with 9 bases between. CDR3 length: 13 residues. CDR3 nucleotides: TGTGCCAGCAGCTTAGAGGTGAGAGGCGAGCAGTACTTC. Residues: CASSLEVRGEQYF. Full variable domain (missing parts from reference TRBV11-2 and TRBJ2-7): EAGVAQSPRYKIIEKRQSVAFWCNPISGHATLYWYQQILGQGPKLLIQFQNNGVVDDSQLPKDRFSAERLKGVDSTLKIQPAKLEDSAVYLCASSLEVRGEQYFGPGTRLTVT.

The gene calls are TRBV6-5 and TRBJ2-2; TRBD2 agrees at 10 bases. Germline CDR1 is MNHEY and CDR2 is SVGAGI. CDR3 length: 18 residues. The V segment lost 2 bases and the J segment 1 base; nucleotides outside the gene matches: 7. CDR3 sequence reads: CASSYELGLAVNTGELFF. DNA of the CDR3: TGTGCCAGCAGTTACGAACTTGGACTAGCGGTGAACACCGGGGAGCTGTTTTTT.

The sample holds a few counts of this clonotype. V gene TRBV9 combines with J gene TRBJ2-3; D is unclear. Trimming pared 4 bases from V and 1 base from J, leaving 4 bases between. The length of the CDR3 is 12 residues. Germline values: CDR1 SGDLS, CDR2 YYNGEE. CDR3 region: CASSRGTDTQYF. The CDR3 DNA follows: TGTGCCAGCAGCAGGGGCACAGATACGCAGTATTTT.

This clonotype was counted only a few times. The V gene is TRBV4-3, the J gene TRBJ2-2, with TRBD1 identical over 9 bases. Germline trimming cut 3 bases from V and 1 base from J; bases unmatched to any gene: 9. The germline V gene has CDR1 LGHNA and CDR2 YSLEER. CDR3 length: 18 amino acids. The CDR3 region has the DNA TGCGCCAGCAGCCAGGGTCTCCCGGGACAGGGGAACACCGGGGAGCTGTTTTTT. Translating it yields CASSQGLPGQGNTGELFF.

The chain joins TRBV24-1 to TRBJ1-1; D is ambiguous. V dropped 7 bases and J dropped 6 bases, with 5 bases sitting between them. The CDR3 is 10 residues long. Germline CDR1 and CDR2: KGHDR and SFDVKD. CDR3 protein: CATRGPEAFF. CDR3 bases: TGTGCCACCAGAGGCCCTGAAGCTTTCTTT.